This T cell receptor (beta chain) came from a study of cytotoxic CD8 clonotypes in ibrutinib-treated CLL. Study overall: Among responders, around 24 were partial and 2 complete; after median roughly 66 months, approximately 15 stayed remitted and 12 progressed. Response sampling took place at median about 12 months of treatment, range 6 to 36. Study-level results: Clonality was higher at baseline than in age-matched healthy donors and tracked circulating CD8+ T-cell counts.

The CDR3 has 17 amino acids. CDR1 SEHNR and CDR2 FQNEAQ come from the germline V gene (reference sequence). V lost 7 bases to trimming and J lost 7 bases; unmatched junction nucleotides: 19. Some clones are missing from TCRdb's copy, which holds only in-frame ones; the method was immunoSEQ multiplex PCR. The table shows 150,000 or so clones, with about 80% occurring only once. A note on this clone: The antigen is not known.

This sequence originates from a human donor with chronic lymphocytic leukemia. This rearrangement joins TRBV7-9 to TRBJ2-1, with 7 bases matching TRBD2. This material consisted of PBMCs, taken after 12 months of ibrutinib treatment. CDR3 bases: TGTGCCAGCACCCCCCGTCGAAGCGGGATTGTTACGAATGAGCAGTTCTTC. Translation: CASTPRRSGIVTNEQFF.